Following are 25 T cell receptor beta chains from one sample sequenced in a study of blood T cell repertoires in COVID-19. Only in-frame clones appear in the TCRdb table, and some are missing; sequencing was by immunoSEQ multiplex PCR. The data show some 64,000 clones, roughly 73% seen once. The specimen sequenced was peripheral blood. These receptors came from a woman between 55 and 75 years old with acute or convalescent COVID-19.

The chain couples TRBV6-2 or TRBV6-3 to TRBJ2-7, with 7 bases that match TRBD2. CDR1 and CDR2 (germline): MNHEY, SVGEGT. V was clipped by 7 bases and J by 2 bases; unmatched bases: 8. The CDR3 consists of 14 residues. The CDR3 DNA is TGTGCCAGCACCCCGCGGGGGTCTACCTACGAGCAGTACTTC. Its protein is CASTPRGSTYEQYF.

The CDR3 loop reads CASSSTYEQYF. CDR3 DNA sequence: TGTGCCAGCAGCTCTACCTACGAGCAGTACTTC. This rearrangement joins TRBV7-9 to TRBJ2-7; D is unclear. V was trimmed by 4 bases and J by 2 bases, leaving 3 bases between them. The germline V gene encodes CDR1 SEHNR and CDR2 FQNEAQ (reference sequence). The CDR3 loop spans 11 amino acids. The variable domain in full, with the rest retrieved from reference TRBV7-9 and TRBJ2-7, is DTGVSQNPRHKITKRGQNVTFRCDPISEHNRLYWYRQTLGQGPEFLTYFQNEAQLEKSRLLSDRFSAERPKGSFSTLEIQRTEQGDSAMYLCASSSTYEQYFGPGTRLTVT.

The chain employs TRBV5-4 and TRBJ2-2; no firm D call. Trimming removed 2 bases at V and 4 bases at J, with 3 bases between. CDR1 and CDR2 (germline): SGHNT, YYREEE (reference sequence). This CDR3 comprises 12 residues. CDR3 sequence (DNA): TGTGCCAGCAGCTTCGGCACCGGGGAGCTGTTTTTT. The encoded protein is CASSFGTGELFF. The variable domain in full, with the rest retrieved from reference TRBV5-4 and TRBJ2-2, is ETGVTQSPTHLIKTRGQQVTLRCSSQSGHNTVSWYQQALGQGPQFIFQYYREEENGRGNFPPRFSGLQFPNYSSELNVNALELDDSALYLCASSFGTGELFFGEGSRLTVL.

Of note for this clone: A junction boundary mismatches the germline segment, possibly from a read error. The chain is built from TRBV7-7 and TRBJ2-3, with D tentatively TRBD2 (6 bases). This CDR3 contains 14 residues. Germline lookup yields CDR1 SSHAT and CDR2 FNYEAQ (reference sequence). The CDR3 spells CASSLARGGAPQYF. CDR3 coding DNA: TGTGCTAGCAGCTTAGCGCGGGGCGGGGCGCCGCAGTATTTT.

The gene calls are TRBV12-3 or TRBV12-4 and TRBJ1-1; D is uncertain. This CDR3 comprises 13 residues. Trimming took off 4 bases at V and 3 bases at J, with 9 bases between the two ends. In DNA form, the CDR3 reads TGTGCCAGCAGTTCGTCTGACTACACTGAAGCTTTCTTT. Residues: CASSSSDYTEAFF.

The rearrangement uses TRBV27 and TRBJ2-5; 8 bases align to TRBD1. This CDR3 is built from 13 residues. V lost 9 bases, J lost 2 bases, and 5 bases stayed unmatched. Germline CDR1 MNHEY, CDR2 SMNVEV (reference sequence). CDR3 DNA sequence: TGTGCCAGTACAGGGGGATGGCAAGAGACCCAGTACTTC. It codes for CASTGGWQETQYF.

V is TRBV21-1 and J is TRBJ1-6. TRBV21-1 is assigned pseudogene status. CDR3 length: 17 amino acids. The CDR3 loop is CASSKGYGVWFNSPLHF. The CDR3 nucleotides are TGTGCCAGCAGCAAAGGTTACGGGGTCTGGTTTAATTCACCCCTCCACTTT.

This clone was detected a few times. The chain employs TRBV27 and TRBJ1-2; perhaps TRBD1 as D (5 bases). The CDR3 is 15 amino acids. Trimming took 3 bases from V and 4 from J, leaving 15 bases between them. The germline CDR1 and CDR2 sequences are MNHEY and SMNVEV (reference sequence). CDR3 DNA sequence: TGTGCCAGCAGTTTGTGGGGGGTGGGGCCCTATGGCTACACCTTC. Its translation: CASSLWGVGPYGYTF.

The J gene is TRBJ2-3, the V gene TRBV24-1, with D maybe TRBD2 (5 bases). CDR3 length: 11 residues. Germline V gene lookup returns CDR1 KGHDR and CDR2 SFDVKD. V was cut by 9 bases and J by 6 bases, with 9 bases left in between. The CDR3: CATQRGDTQYF. CDR3 in DNA: TGTGCCACCCAGAGAGGGGATACGCAGTATTTT.

On this clone: At one boundary the junction diverges from the germline segment, which might be a read error. The V call is TRBV5-1, the J call TRBJ2-2; D possibly corresponds to TRBD2 (6 bases). CDR1 and CDR2 (germline): SGHRS, YFSETQ. This CDR3 comprises 13 residues. CDR3 coding DNA: TGCGCCAGCAGCTTGCGGGGGTCCGGGGAGCCGTTTTTT. Protein: CASSLRGSGEPFF.

This clone has only one observation. The rearrangement joins TRBV10-3 to TRBJ1-5; 10 nucleotides line up with TRBD1. The trim removed 4 bases at V and 4 bases at J, leaving 7 bases unmatched. This CDR3 spans 16 amino acids. Per the germline V gene, CDR1 is ENHRY and CDR2 is SYGVKD. As DNA, the CDR3 is TGTGCCATCAGTGGGACAGGGGGAGCCCAAAATCAGCCCCAGCATTTT. This codes for CAISGTGGAQNQPQHF.

The CDR3 bases are TGTGCCAGCAACCTACAGGGGAGTACTGAAGCTTTCTTT. Translation gives CASNLQGSTEAFF. V usage is TRBV2 and J usage is TRBJ1-1; 7 bases match TRBD1. Germline trimming cut 7 bases from V and 5 bases from J; bases unmatched to any gene: 7. Looked up from germline, CDR1 is SNHLY and CDR2 is FYNNEI. This CDR3 is built from 13 residues.

The rearrangement uses TRBV30 and TRBJ1-3; 10 bases align to TRBD1. V shed 2 bases and J 0 bases; nucleotides not matched to a gene: 13. Germline V gene sequence: CDR1 GTSNPN, CDR2 SVGIG (reference sequence). The CDR3 is made up of 19 amino acids. Here the CDR3 reads CAWSRGTGAYQSSGNTIYF. Written as DNA, the CDR3 is TGTGCCTGGAGTAGGGGGACAGGGGCTTATCAGAGCTCTGGAAACACCATATATTTT.

V usage is TRBV7-2 and J usage is TRBJ1-3; a weak D match, TRBD1 (6 bases). V was clipped by 3 bases and J by 4 bases, with 13 bases between them. CDR1 is SGHTA and CDR2 is FQGNSA in the germline V gene. The CDR3 totals 15 residues. The CDR3 sequence is CASSFSAGVGNTIYF. DNA of the CDR3: TGTGCCAGCAGCTTCTCCGCAGGGGTCGGAAACACCATATATTTT.

This rearrangement joins TRBV19 to TRBJ1-2, with TRBD1 as a possible D gene (5 bases). CDR3 length: 12 amino acids. V was trimmed by 7 bases and J by 7 bases, leaving 13 bases between them. Germline CDR1 reads LNHDA; CDR2 reads SQIVND (reference sequence). The CDR3 DNA sequence: TGTGCCAGTAAGAACGAAGGGGTTGGCTACACCTTC. It yields the protein CASKNEGVGYTF.

The gene calls are TRBV28 and TRBJ2-1, with 9 bases identical to TRBD1. V lost 5 bases to trimming and J lost 12 bases; unmatched junction nucleotides: 8. CDR1 is MDHEN and CDR2 is SYDVKM in the germline V gene. The CDR3 runs to 13 residues. The DNA of the CDR3 is TGTGCCAGCAGTAAGGAGGGGACAGGGCGGCAGTTCTTC. Its protein is CASSKEGTGRQFF.

This clone was detected only once. The chain couples TRBV6-5 to TRBJ1-2; D is perhaps TRBD1 (6 bases). The CDR3 is made up of 15 amino acids. Germline assignment: CDR1 MNHEY and CDR2 SVGAGI. V was clipped by 4 bases and J by 2 bases, with 14 bases between them. CDR3: CASSFRGQPNYGYTF. The CDR3 nucleotides read TGTGCCAGCAGTTTCAGGGGCCAACCCAACTATGGCTACACCTTC.

The V call is TRBV19, the J call TRBJ2-3, with 9 nucleotides matching TRBD2. This CDR3 is built from 14 residues. From germline, CDR1 is LNHDA and CDR2 SQIVND (reference sequence). The ends lost 6 bases at V and 3 bases at J; junction bases unmatched: 4. The CDR3: CASSSGGLTDTQYF. The DNA of the CDR3 is TGTGCCAGTAGCAGCGGGGGGCTTACAGATACGCAGTATTTT.

This clone was counted between two and nine times. The genes are TRBV7-9 and TRBJ1-3; D ambiguous. V was cut by 6 bases and J by 8 bases, with 11 bases left in between. Germline V gene lookup returns CDR1 SEHNR and CDR2 FQNEAQ (reference sequence). This CDR3 is 12 amino acids long. Here the CDR3 reads CASSLRLDTIYF. The CDR3 DNA sequence: TGTGCCAGCAGTTTGAGGTTGGACACCATATATTTT.

The chain combines TRBV5-1 with TRBJ2-7, with 7 positions matching TRBD1. Germline-derived CDR1 and CDR2 are SGHRS and YFSETQ. Trimming cost V 4 bases and J 3 bases; bases outside gene matches: 4. CDR3 size: 13 residues. The CDR3 DNA follows: TGCGCCAGCAGCATTACAGGGGACTACGAGCAGTACTTC. As protein: CASSITGDYEQYF.

This clone was counted between two and nine times. The chain links TRBV7-9 to TRBJ2-2, with 8 nucleotides matching TRBD2. CDR3 length: 15 amino acids. V shed 5 bases and J 6 bases; nucleotides not matched to a gene: 8. Germline CDR1 reads SEHNR; CDR2 reads FQNEAQ (reference sequence). CDR3 sequence: CASSPSGGLAGELFF. CDR3 coding DNA: TGTGCCAGCAGCCCCAGCGGGGGCCTAGCCGGGGAGCTGTTTTTT. Variable domain in full (rest from reference TRBV7-9 and TRBJ2-2): DTGVSQNPRHKITKRGQNVTFRCDPISEHNRLYWYRQTLGQGPEFLTYFQNEAQLEKSRLLSDRFSAERPKGSFSTLEIQRTEQGDSAMYLCASSPSGGLAGELFFGEGSRLTVL.

The chain recombines TRBV18 with TRBJ1-5; TRBD1 is a possible D gene (6 bases). The germline V gene has CDR1 KGHSH and CDR2 LQKENI. This CDR3 has 14 amino acids. The V end was cut by 4 bases, the J end by 1 base, with 8 bases between. CDR3 DNA: TGTGCCAGCTCACAAGACAGGAGCAATCAGCCCCAGCATTTT. Its protein product is CASSQDRSNQPQHF. The full variable domain, with the rest looked up from reference TRBV18 and TRBJ1-5, is NAGVMQNPRHLVRRRGQEARLRCSPMKGHSHVYWYRQLPEEGLKFMVYLQKENIIDESGMPKERFSAEFPKEGPSILRIQQVVRGDSAAYFCASSQDRSNQPQHFGDGTRLSIL.

This clone was detected ten times or more. This chain joins TRBV28 and TRBJ1-3, with D uncertain. Germline assignment: CDR1 MDHEN and CDR2 SYDVKM. The CDR3 totals 14 residues. Trimming removed 3 bases at V and 4 bases at J, with 10 bases between. The CDR3 spells CASSFDGEGNTIYF. The CDR3 bases are TGTGCCAGCAGTTTTGACGGGGAAGGAAACACCATATATTTT.

This clone was detected only a few times. The V call is TRBV7-8, the J call TRBJ1-3; 7 nucleotides match TRBD1. Looked up from germline, CDR1 is SGHVS and CDR2 is FQNEAQ. CDR3 length: 14 amino acids. Trimming removed 3 bases from V and 4 bases from J; junction bases left unmatched: 3. In DNA form, the CDR3 reads TGTGCCAGCAGCTTGGGGACAGCCGGAAACACCATATATTTT. This codes for CASSLGTAGNTIYF.

J is TRBJ2-5 and V is TRBV12-3 or TRBV12-4; TRBD1 matches at 7 bases. There are 12 residues in the CDR3. V trimming: 7 bases; J trimming: 7 bases; junction bases outside the gene matches: 6. For the CDR3, the DNA is TGTGCCAGCACGGACAGGATCGGGACCCAGTACTTC. Its translation is CASTDRIGTQYF.